This TCR beta chain stems from a study of beta chain features in type 1 diabetes. In the study overall: Healthy donors, compared against patients, showed similar age, gender and cell yields. There were around 100,000,000 sorted cells examined across all samples.

V was pared by 4 bases and J by 4 bases, with 8 bases between. The CDR3 contains 12 residues. CDR1 and CDR2 (germline): SGHNT, YYREEE (reference sequence). Broader study findings: Patients and controls would share equally any PCR tilt toward shorter templates.

Expressed TCRB transcripts were sequenced after all isolated RNA was converted to cDNA. This table comes from immunoSEQ multiplex PCR, and its TCRdb copy is limited to in-frame clones, with some not included. The sample consists of roughly 610,000 clones, 15% of them appearing once. The authors took one heparinised blood draw, averaging approximately 0.12 L, from each donor. This clone was seen more than once but under ten times. Its specificity is not known. The rearrangement links TRBV5-4 to TRBJ2-5; D uncertain. The receptor was derived from a young man in good health. Sequenced: naive CD4+ T cells from blood. The CDR3 DNA sequence: TGTGCCAGCAGCGGACCAGCAGAGACCCAGTACTTC. Protein: CASSGPAETQYF.